The 3 T cell receptor beta chains below come from one sample, sequenced in a study of blood T cell repertoires in COVID-19. The assay was immunoSEQ multiplex PCR, and TCRdb's table has in-frame clones only and misses some. The data contain over 130,000 clones, around 90% of them singletons. The material sequenced was peripheral blood. Receptor source: a woman of 80 years or more with acute or convalescent COVID-19.

The V gene is TRBV2, the J gene TRBJ1-5, with unresolved D. Germline V gene sequence: CDR1 SNHLY, CDR2 FYNNEI. This CDR3 is built from 14 residues. The ends were cut back, 5 bases at V and 2 bases at J, with 10 bases in the middle. CDR3 nucleotide sequence: TGTGCCAGCAGTCCTGACTGGGGCAATCAGCCCCAGCATTTT. This encodes CASSPDWGNQPQHF.

V usage is TRBV7-9 and J usage is TRBJ2-5, with a possible D match to TRBD2 (7 bases). CDR1 and CDR2 from the germline V gene are SEHNR and FQNEAQ (reference sequence). V lost 1 base and J lost 4, with 13 bases in between. CDR3 length: 15 residues. The CDR3 here is CASSLVRGALETQYF. The CDR3 DNA reads TGTGCCAGCAGCTTAGTTCGGGGGGCCCTAGAGACCCAGTACTTC. Complete variable domain (other parts from reference TRBV7-9 and TRBJ2-5): DTGVSQNPRHKITKRGQNVTFRCDPISEHNRLYWYRQTLGQGPEFLTYFQNEAQLEKSRLLSDRFSAERPKGSFSTLEIQRTEQGDSAMYLCASSLVRGALETQYFGPGTRLLVL.

This chain connects TRBV30 to TRBJ2-3; D perhaps matches TRBD2 (7 bases). The length of the CDR3 is 11 residues. The V and J ends lost 4 bases and 8 bases respectively, with 10 bases between them. Germline V gives CDR1 GTSNPN, CDR2 SVGIG (reference sequence). CDR3 bases: TGTGCCTGGAACAGGGAGGGTACGCAGTATTTT. It codes for CAWNREGTQYF.